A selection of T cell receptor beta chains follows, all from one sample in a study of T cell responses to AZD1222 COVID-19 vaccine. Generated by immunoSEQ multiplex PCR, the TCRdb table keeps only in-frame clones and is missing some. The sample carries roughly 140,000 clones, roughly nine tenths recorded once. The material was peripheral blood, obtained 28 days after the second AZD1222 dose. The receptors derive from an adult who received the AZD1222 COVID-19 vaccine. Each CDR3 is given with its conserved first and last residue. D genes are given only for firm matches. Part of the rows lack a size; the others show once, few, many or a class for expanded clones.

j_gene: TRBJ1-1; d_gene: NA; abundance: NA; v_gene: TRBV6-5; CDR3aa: CASSYPHFHTEAFF; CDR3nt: TGTGCCAGCAGTTACCCCCACTTTCACACTGAAGCTTTCTTT
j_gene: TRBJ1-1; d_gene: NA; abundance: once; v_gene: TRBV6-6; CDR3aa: CASTPLVTEAFF; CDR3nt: TGTGCCAGCACCCCTCTCGTCACTGAAGCTTTCTTT
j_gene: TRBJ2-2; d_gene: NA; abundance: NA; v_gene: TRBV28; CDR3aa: CASRASVRGELFF; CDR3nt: TGTGCCAGCAGGGCATCGGTACGCGGGGAGCTGTTTTTT
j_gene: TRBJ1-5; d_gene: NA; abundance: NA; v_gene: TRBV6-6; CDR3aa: CATLRRGYSNQPQHF; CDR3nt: TGTGCCACCCTCCGCCGGGGCTATAGCAATCAGCCCCAGCATTTT
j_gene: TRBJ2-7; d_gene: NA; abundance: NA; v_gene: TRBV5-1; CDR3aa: CASRGDGSYEQYF; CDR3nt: TGCGCCAGCAGAGGGGACGGCTCCTACGAGCAGTACTTC
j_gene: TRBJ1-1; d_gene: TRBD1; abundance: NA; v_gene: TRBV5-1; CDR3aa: CASSLDRGIGNTEAFF; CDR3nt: TGCGCCAGCAGCTTGGACAGGGGAATTGGGAACACTGAAGCTTTCTTT
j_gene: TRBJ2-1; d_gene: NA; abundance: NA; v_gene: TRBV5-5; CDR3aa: CASSPWQASYNEQFF; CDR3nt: TGTGCCAGCAGCCCCTGGCAGGCCTCCTACAATGAGCAGTTCTTC
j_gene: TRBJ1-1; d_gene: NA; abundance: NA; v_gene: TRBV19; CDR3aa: CASRRGGRLGNTEAFF; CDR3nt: TGTGCCAGTAGGAGAGGGGGGCGTCTAGGGAACACTGAAGCTTTCTTT
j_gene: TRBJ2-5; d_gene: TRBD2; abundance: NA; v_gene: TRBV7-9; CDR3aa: CASSLASGLATETQYF; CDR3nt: TGTGCCAGCAGCTTAGCGTCGGGACTAGCCACAGAGACCCAGTACTTC
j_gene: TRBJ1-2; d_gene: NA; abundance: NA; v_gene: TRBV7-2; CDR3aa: CASSLDSAKFYGYTF; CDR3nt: TGTGCCAGCAGCTTGGACTCCGCGAAATTCTATGGCTACACCTTC
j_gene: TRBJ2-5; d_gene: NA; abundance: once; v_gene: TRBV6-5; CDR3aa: CASSYLTGGETQYF; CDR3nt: TGTGCCAGCAGTTACCTGACAGGAGGGGAGACCCAGTACTTC
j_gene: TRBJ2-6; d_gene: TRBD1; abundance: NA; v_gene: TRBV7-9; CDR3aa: CASSFPQGQGSSGANVLTF; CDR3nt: TGTGCCAGCAGCTTTCCCCAAGGACAGGGATCCTCTGGGGCCAACGTCCTGACTTTC
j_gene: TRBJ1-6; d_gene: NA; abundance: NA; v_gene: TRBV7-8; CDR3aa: CASSSVGEPLHF; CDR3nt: TGTGCCAGCAGCTCAGTCGGGGAACCCCTCCACTTT
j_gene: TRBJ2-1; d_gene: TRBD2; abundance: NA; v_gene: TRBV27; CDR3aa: CASSLGTSGGNEQFF; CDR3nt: TGTGCCAGCAGTTTGGGGACTAGCGGGGGAAATGAGCAGTTCTTC
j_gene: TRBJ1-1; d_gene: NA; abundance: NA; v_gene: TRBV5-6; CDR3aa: CASSPWGGGATEAFF; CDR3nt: TGTGCCAGCAGCCCATGGGGTGGGGGAGCCACTGAAGCTTTCTTT
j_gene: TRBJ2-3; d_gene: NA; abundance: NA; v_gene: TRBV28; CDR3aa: CASSLDDSDTQYF; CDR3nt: TGTGCCAGCAGCTTAGACGACTCAGATACGCAGTATTTT
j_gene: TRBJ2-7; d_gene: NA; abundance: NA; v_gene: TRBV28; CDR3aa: CASSTSYEQYF; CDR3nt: TGTGCCAGCAGTACCTCCTACGAGCAGTACTTC
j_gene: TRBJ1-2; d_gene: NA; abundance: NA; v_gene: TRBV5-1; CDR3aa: CASSPDSLKGYTF; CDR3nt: TGCGCCAGCAGCCCGGACAGTCTCAAGGGCTACACCTTC
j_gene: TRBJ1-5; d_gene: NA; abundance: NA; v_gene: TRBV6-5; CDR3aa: CASSLVQGYQPQHF; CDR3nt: TGTGCCAGCAGTTTAGTACAGGGTTATCAGCCCCAGCATTTT
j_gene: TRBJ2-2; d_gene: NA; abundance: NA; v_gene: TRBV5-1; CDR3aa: CASRLTSKQGSGELFF; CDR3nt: TGCGCCAGCAGGTTAACGTCGAAACAGGGTTCCGGGGAGCTGTTTTTT
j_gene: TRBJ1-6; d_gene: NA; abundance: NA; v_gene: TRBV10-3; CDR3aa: CAISAQAGDNSPLHF; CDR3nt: TGTGCCATCAGTGCCCAGGCAGGAGATAATTCACCCCTCCACTTT
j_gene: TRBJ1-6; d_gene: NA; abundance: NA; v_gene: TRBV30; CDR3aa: CAWTRDSPLHF; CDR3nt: TGTGCCTGGACTCGTGACTCACCCCTCCACTTT
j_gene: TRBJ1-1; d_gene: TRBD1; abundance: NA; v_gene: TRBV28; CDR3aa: CASTEGQSNTEAFF; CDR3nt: TGTGCCAGCACCGAGGGACAGTCGAACACTGAAGCTTTCTTT
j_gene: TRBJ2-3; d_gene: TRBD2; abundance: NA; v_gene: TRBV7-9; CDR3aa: CASSISGGQTDTQYF; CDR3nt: TGTGCCAGCAGCATTAGCGGGGGCCAAACAGATACGCAGTATTTT
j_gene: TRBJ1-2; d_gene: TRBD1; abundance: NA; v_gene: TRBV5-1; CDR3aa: CASSLSPGGAGYTF; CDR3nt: TGCGCCAGCAGCTTGAGTCCAGGGGGCGCGGGCTACACCTTC
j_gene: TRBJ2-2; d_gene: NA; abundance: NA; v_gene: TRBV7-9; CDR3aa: CASSLEASYGGELFF; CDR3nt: TGTGCCAGCAGCTTAGAAGCTTCTTACGGCGGGGAGCTGTTTTTT
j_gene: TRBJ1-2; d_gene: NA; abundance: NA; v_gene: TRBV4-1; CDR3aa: CASSQTRQPNYGYTF; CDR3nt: TGCGCCAGCAGCCAAACAAGACAGCCTAACTATGGCTACACCTTC
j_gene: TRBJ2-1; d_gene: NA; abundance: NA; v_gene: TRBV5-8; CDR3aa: CASSPRSSYNEQFF; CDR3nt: TGTGCCAGCAGCCCTCGATCGTCCTACAATGAGCAGTTCTTC
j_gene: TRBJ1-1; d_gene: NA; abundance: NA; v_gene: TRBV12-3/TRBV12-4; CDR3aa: CASSLYENTEAFF; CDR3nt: TGTGCCAGCAGTTTATACGAGAACACTGAAGCTTTCTTT
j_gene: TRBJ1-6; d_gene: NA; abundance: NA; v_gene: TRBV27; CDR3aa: CASRRAGTHSPLHF; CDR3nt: TGTGCCAGTAGAAGGGCCGGGACGCATTCACCCCTCCACTTT
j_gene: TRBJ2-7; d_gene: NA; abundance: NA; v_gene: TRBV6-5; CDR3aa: CASNGAYEQYF; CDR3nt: TGTGCCAGCAACGGAGCCTACGAGCAGTACTTC
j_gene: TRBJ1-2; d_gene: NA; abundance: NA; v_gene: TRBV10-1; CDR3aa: CASSGDNYGYTF; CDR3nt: TGCGCCAGCAGTGGAGACAACTATGGCTACACCTTC
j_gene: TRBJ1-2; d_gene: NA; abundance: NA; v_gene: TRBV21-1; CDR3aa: CANVGSCNYGYTF; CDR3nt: TGTGCCAATGTCGGATCCTGTAACTATGGCTACACCTTC
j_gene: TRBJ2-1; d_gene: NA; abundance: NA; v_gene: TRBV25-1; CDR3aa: CASSEWGLAAYNEQFF; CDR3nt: TGTGCCAGCAGTGAATGGGGGCTAGCGGCCTACAATGAGCAGTTCTTC
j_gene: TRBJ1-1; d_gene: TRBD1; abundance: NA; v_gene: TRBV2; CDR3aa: CASSGQGSTEAFF; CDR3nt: TGTGCCAGCAGCGGACAGGGAAGTACTGAAGCTTTCTTT
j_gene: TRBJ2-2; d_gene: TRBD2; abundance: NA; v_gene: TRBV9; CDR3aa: CASSVTSGGTGELFF; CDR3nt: TGTGCCAGCAGCGTGACTAGCGGGGGCACCGGGGAGCTGTTTTTT
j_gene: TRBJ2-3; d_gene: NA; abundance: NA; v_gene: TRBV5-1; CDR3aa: CASSLNGVGSTDTQYF; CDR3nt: TGCGCCAGCAGCTTAAACGGGGTGGGAAGCACAGATACGCAGTATTTT
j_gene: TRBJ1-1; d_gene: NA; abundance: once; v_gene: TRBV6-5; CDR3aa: CASSWSVTKRAEAFF; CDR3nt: TGTGCCAGCAGCTGGTCCGTGACTAAGCGGGCTGAAGCTTTCTTT
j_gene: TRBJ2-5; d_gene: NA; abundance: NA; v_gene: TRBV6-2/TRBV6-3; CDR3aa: CASSYRGPGQYQETQYF; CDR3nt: TGTGCCAGCAGTTACCGAGGCCCGGGGCAATACCAAGAGACCCAGTACTTC
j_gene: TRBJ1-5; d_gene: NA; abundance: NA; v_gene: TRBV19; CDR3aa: CASSRESKPQHF; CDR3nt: TGTGCCAGTAGTAGGGAGTCTAAGCCCCAGCATTTT
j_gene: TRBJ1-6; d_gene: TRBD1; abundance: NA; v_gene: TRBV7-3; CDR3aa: CASSFRGTGGHSPLHF; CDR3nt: TGTGCCAGCAGCTTCCGGGGGACAGGGGGCCATTCACCCCTCCACTTT
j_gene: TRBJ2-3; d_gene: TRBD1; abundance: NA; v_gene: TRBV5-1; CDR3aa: CASRTTGEDTQYF; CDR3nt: TGCGCCAGCAGGACAACAGGGGAAGATACGCAGTATTTT
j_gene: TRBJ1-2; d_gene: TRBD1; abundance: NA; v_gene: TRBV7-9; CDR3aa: CASSYQRTGGAVDYGYTF; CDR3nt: TGTGCCAGCAGCTATCAAAGGACAGGGGGCGCGGTGGACTATGGCTACACCTTC
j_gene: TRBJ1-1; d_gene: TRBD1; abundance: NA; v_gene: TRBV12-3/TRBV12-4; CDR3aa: CASSSQGAGEAFF; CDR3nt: TGTGCCAGCAGCTCTCAGGGGGCTGGTGAAGCTTTCTTT
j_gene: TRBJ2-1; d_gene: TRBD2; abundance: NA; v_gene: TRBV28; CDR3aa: CASIPPSGGHYNEQFF; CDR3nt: TGTGCCAGCATTCCCCCTAGCGGGGGGCACTACAATGAGCAGTTCTTC
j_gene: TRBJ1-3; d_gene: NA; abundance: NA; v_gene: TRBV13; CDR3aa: CASSGSGNTIYF; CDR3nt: TGTGCCAGCAGCGGCTCTGGGAACACCATATATTTT
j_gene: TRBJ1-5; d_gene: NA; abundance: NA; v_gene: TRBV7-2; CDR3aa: CASSFPGINQPQHF; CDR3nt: TGTGCCAGCAGCTTTCCGGGGATAAATCAGCCCCAGCATTTT
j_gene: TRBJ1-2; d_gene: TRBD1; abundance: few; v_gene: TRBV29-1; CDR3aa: CSVTGTGGEGYTF; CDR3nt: TGCAGCGTCACCGGGACAGGGGGCGAAGGCTACACCTTC
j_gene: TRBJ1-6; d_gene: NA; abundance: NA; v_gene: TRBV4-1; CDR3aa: CASSLGPVRDPLHF; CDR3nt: TGCGCCAGCAGCCTGGGTCCAGTGAGGGACCCCCTCCACTTT
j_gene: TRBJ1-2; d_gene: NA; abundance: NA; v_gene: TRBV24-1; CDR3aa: CATSGGYGYTF; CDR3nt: TGTGCCACCTCAGGAGGCTATGGCTACACCTTC
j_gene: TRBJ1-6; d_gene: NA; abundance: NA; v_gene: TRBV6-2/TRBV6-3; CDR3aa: CASSYLEGPNSPLHF; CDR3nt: TGTGCCAGCAGTTACTTGGAGGGCCCTAATTCACCCCTCCACTTT